This TCR beta chain was recorded in a study of blood T cells in healthy people across ages. Next came a second PCR, run for about 6 to 12 cycles, which used a sample-barcoded 5' primer along with a J-beta primer mix. TCRdb re-analysed the 5' RACE reads in MiXCR, keeping a single row per CDR3 protein. In the table there are 1,500,000 or so distinct CDR3 sequences, roughly 59% of which are singletons. Sequenced input: blood. The sequence was obtained from a man younger than 30 in good health.

Written as DNA, the CDR3 is TGTGCCAGCAGTTACTCGATCAGGGGCACTGAAGCTTTCTTT. It codes for CASSYSIRGTEAFF. The chain employs TRBV6-6 and TRBJ1-1, with a tentative D call TRBD1 (6 bases). The germline gives CDR1 MNHNY, CDR2 SVGAGI (reference sequence). Between the trimmed V and J ends, which lost 0 bases and 4 bases, there was a span of 9 bases. The CDR3 is 14 residues long.